The 30 T cell receptor beta chains given below trace back to one sample, sequenced in a study of shared clonotypes between healthy human individuals. Sequencing was performed with immunoSEQ multiplex PCR; in TCRdb, only in-frame clones are kept and a portion is missing. The table has under 1,100,000 clones, about 75% seen once. Input material: memory CD4+ T cells sorted from blood. The sample's subset: CD45RA-negative fraction. These receptors all stem from a young man in good health.

Turning to this clone: The identical CDR3 is also encoded by other nucleotide sequences in the sample. The CDR3 sequence: CASSLDRSYGYTF. CDR3 in DNA: TGTGCCAGCAGTCTAGACAGGAGCTATGGCTACACCTTC. The J gene is TRBJ1-2, the V gene TRBV28, with D perhaps matching TRBD1 (6 bases). Trimming left V 5 bases short and J 4 bases short, with 11 bases between. Germline V lookup: CDR1 MDHEN, CDR2 SYDVKM. The CDR3 has 13 amino acids.

V is TRBV18 and J is TRBJ2-5; D perhaps matches TRBD1 (6 bases). This CDR3 has 13 residues. Trimming shortened V by 5 bases and J by 1 base, and 8 bases separated the two germline ends. Germline V gene data show CDR1 as KGHSH and CDR2 as LQKENI. CDR3: CASSLGAQETQYF. The CDR3 coding sequence is TGTGCCAGCTCATTGGGGGCCCAAGAGACCCAGTACTTC. Drawing the rest from reference TRBV18 and TRBJ2-5, the complete variable domain is NAGVMQNPRHLVRRRGQEARLRCSPMKGHSHVYWYRQLPEEGLKFMVYLQKENIIDESGMPKERFSAEFPKEGPSILRIQQVVRGDSAAYFCASSLGAQETQYFGPGTRLLVL.

The chain joins TRBV5-1 to TRBJ2-7; a possible D gene is TRBD1 (5 bases). V lost 0 bases, J lost 4 bases, and 11 bases lay in between. The germline V gene has CDR1 SGHRS and CDR2 YFSETQ. The CDR3 is made up of 14 amino acids. The CDR3 bases are TGCGCCAGCAGCTTGGATTGGGGCAGTTACGAGCAGTACTTC. This encodes CASSLDWGSYEQYF. The full variable domain, rest sourced from reference TRBV5-1 and TRBJ2-7, is KAGVTQTPRYLIKTRGQQVTLSCSPISGHRSVSWYQQTPGQGLQFLFEYFSETQRNKGNFPGRFSGRQFSNSRSEMNVSTLELGDSALYLCASSLDWGSYEQYFGPGTRLTVT.

The chain employs TRBV7-9 and TRBJ1-2, with 8 bases lining up with TRBD1. V shed 5 bases and J 5 bases; nucleotides not matched to a gene: 4. The CDR3 covers 13 residues. Germline loops: CDR1 SEHNR, CDR2 FQNEAQ (reference sequence). CDR3 residues: CASSRTGGYGYTF. The CDR3 DNA is TGTGCCAGCAGCCGCACAGGGGGGTATGGCTACACCTTC.

V and J are TRBV7-2 and TRBJ1-1, with D hard to call. V gave up 0 bases and J gave up 4 bases, with 12 bases separating them. CDR1 and CDR2 (germline): SGHTA, FQGNSA. This CDR3 has 15 amino acids. The CDR3 region has the DNA TGTGCCAGCAGCTTAGCGGGGATGAAGACCACTGAAGCTTTCTTT. It encodes CASSLAGMKTTEAFF.

J is TRBJ2-1 and V is TRBV9; D unresolved. The CDR3 covers 15 residues. V lost 4 bases and J 1 base, leaving 12 bases between the germline ends. CDR1 and CDR2 (germline): SGDLS, YYNGEE. CDR3 bases: TGTGCCAGCAGCCAAGAAGTAAGGTCCTACAATGAGCAGTTCTTC. Translation: CASSQEVRSYNEQFF.

This clone was seen a handful of times. The chain recombines TRBV30 with TRBJ2-1; TRBD2 matches 9 bases. After removal of 2 bases from V and 9 bases from J, the junction contained 14 bases not matched to a gene. CDR1 GTSNPN and CDR2 SVGIG come from the germline V gene (reference sequence). This CDR3 region has 16 residues. In DNA form, the CDR3 reads TGTGCCTGGAGTCGCGGCCTTAGCGGGAGAGGGGGTGAGCAGTTCTTC. This encodes CAWSRGLSGRGGEQFF.

This chain connects TRBV11-2 to TRBJ1-6; 7 bases map to TRBD1. Per the germline V gene, CDR1 is SGHAT and CDR2 is FQNNGV. The CDR3 runs to 17 residues. J gave up 9 bases and V 5 bases, and 16 bases lay outside the gene matches. The CDR3: CASSPHVQGKRLSPLHF. In DNA form, the CDR3 reads TGTGCCAGCAGCCCACACGTACAGGGGAAAAGGCTTTCACCCCTCCACTTT.

Only one count was recorded for this clone. J is TRBJ1-4 and V is TRBV18; 9 nucleotides agree with TRBD1. The germline CDR1 and CDR2 sequences are KGHSH and LQKENI. This CDR3 is built from 16 residues. The J segment lost 3 bases and the V segment lost 5 bases, leaving 7 bases of the junction unmatched. CDR3 in DNA: TGTGCCAGCTCAAAGAACAGGGGGCTTGCTAATGAAAAACTGTTTTTT. Residues: CASSKNRGLANEKLFF.

The CDR3 bases are TGTGCCAGCAGTGAGTCAGGGATGTACAGCTCCTATAATTCACCCCTCCACTTT. Encoded protein: CASSESGMYSSYNSPLHF. The V call is TRBV6-1, the J call TRBJ1-6; D is perhaps TRBD1 (5 bases). Germline CDR1 is MNHNS and CDR2 is SASEGT. The ends were cut back, 3 bases at V and 0 bases at J, with 15 bases in the middle. The CDR3 is 18 amino acids.

This clone was seen only a few times. The rearrangement joins TRBV5-4 to TRBJ1-2; TRBD1 aligns across 12 bases. Germline loops: CDR1 SGHNT, CDR2 YYREEE (reference sequence). V lost 0 bases, J lost 7 bases, and 4 bases stayed unmatched. This CDR3 region has 15 residues. CDR3 in DNA: TGTGCCAGCAGCTTGGCGGGACAGGGGGCGGTTGGCTACACCTTC. Encoded protein: CASSLAGQGAVGYTF. The whole variable domain, filled in from reference TRBV5-4 and TRBJ1-2, reads ETGVTQSPTHLIKTRGQQVTLRCSSQSGHNTVSWYQQALGQGPQFIFQYYREEENGRGNFPPRFSGLQFPNYSSELNVNALELDDSALYLCASSLAGQGAVGYTFGSGTRLTVV.

This rearrangement joins TRBV6-1 to TRBJ1-6; 7 bases line up with TRBD1. V shed 10 bases and J 2 bases; nucleotides not matched to a gene: 5. This CDR3 contains 14 residues. CDR1 and CDR2 (germline): MNHNS, SASEGT. The CDR3 DNA reads as TGTGCCATCGACCAGGGGGCCTATAATTCACCCCTCCACTTT. It yields the protein CAIDQGAYNSPLHF.

The chain employs TRBV5-8 and TRBJ1-1; the D is unclear. V was cut by 7 bases and J by 1 base, with 8 bases left in between. Germline V gives CDR1 SGHTS, CDR2 YDEGEE. There are 12 residues in the CDR3. The CDR3 nucleotides read TGTGCCAGCGAAAGGGCGAACACTGAAGCTTTCTTT. Translated, it gives CASERANTEAFF. The full variable domain, completed using reference TRBV5-8 and TRBJ1-1, is EAGVTQSPTHLIKTRGQQATLRCSPISGHTSVYWYQQALGLGLQFLLWYDEGEERNRGNFPPRFSGRQFPNYSSELNVNALELEDSALYLCASERANTEAFFGQGTRLTVV.

The rearrangement joins TRBV5-4 to TRBJ2-3, with TRBD2 matching over 12 bases. CDR3 length: 16 amino acids. With V trimmed by 2 bases and J by 6 bases, 7 bases remained unmatched. CDR1 and CDR2 (germline): SGHNT, YYREEE (reference sequence). The CDR3 reads CASSFKTSGSRDTQYF. The DNA for the CDR3 is TGTGCCAGCAGCTTCAAGACTAGCGGGAGTAGGGATACGCAGTATTTT.

The chain uses TRBV6-5 and TRBJ2-5; 7 bases fit TRBD2. Germline CDR1 is MNHEY and CDR2 is SVGAGI. The CDR3 spans 14 residues. The V and J ends lost 5 bases and 11 bases, in that order; junction bases with no gene match: 14. CDR3 protein: CASSSGTAGLVQYF. Written as DNA, the CDR3 is TGTGCCAGCAGTAGCGGGACGGCAGGGCTAGTGCAGTACTTC.

This clone has just one count. A much larger clonotype is one base distant, so this may be a read error. Other DNA sequences from this sample encode an identical CDR3 as well. This chain links TRBV4-3 with TRBJ1-3, with unresolved D. From germline, CDR1 is LGHNA and CDR2 YSLEER. The V gene lost 0 bases and the J gene lost 1 base, with 10 bases spanning the gap. The CDR3 length is 16 residues. The CDR3 nucleotides read TGCGCCAGCAGCCAAGATAGTAAGTCATCTGGAAACACCATATATTTT. Translated, it gives CASSQDSKSSGNTIYF.

About this clone: A much larger clone lies a single base off, so this may be a read error. Other nucleotide sequences in the sample specify the same CDR3. The V gene is TRBV11-2, the J gene TRBJ2-1, with unresolved D. V dropped 1 base and J dropped 5 bases, with 6 bases sitting between them. The V gene's germline CDR1 is SGHAT and CDR2 FQNNGV. The CDR3 consists of 13 residues. The CDR3 loop reads CASSLGLNNEQFF. CDR3 nucleotide sequence: TGTGCCAGCAGCTTAGGTCTAAACAATGAGCAGTTCTTC.

J is TRBJ2-3 and V is TRBV9, with D tentatively TRBD2 (6 bases). The CDR3 length is 15 residues. Per the germline V gene, CDR1 is SGDLS and CDR2 is YYNGEE. The ends were cut back, 3 bases at V and 4 bases at J, with 15 bases in the middle. The CDR3 sequence is CASSEGSGYSDTQYF. DNA for the CDR3: TGTGCCAGCAGCGAGGGGAGCGGGTACTCAGATACGCAGTATTTT.

CDR3 region: CASSLRDGRTGADTQYF. The CDR3 bases are TGCGCCAGCAGCTTGAGAGACGGGAGAACGGGTGCAGATACGCAGTATTTT. J is TRBJ2-3 and V is TRBV5-1; perhaps TRBD2 as D (6 bases). Germline V CDR1 and CDR2: SGHRS, YFSETQ. The CDR3 totals 17 residues. V was cut by 1 base and J by 4 bases, with 19 bases left in between.

The chain uses TRBV20-1 and TRBJ1-2; D unclear. Germline-derived CDR1 and CDR2 are DFQATT and SNEGSKA (reference sequence). V lost 6 bases to trimming and J lost 9 bases, with 14 bases between them. The CDR3 runs 11 residues. The CDR3 region has the DNA TGCAGTGCCCCGGACTGGGAGAGCTACACCTTC. This sequence encodes CSAPDWESYTF.

V and J are TRBV18 and TRBJ1-2; no reliable D call. The CDR3 consists of 15 residues. Trimming took 2 bases from V and 10 from J, leaving 20 bases between them. CDR1 and CDR2 (germline): KGHSH, LQKENI. CDR3 loop: CASSPKETAAQVYTF. The CDR3 DNA sequence: TGTGCCAGCTCACCAAAGGAGACGGCAGCCCAGGTCTACACCTTC.

This sequence joins TRBV18 and TRBJ1-2; D may be TRBD1 (5 bases). Trimming left V 6 bases short and J 0 bases short, with 11 bases between. The CDR3 runs 14 residues. Germline CDR1 and CDR2: KGHSH and LQKENI. The CDR3 bases are TGTGCCAGCTCTCTTCGGACACCTAACTATGGCTACACCTTC. Amino acid sequence: CASSLRTPNYGYTF. Based on the CDR3 plus reference TRBV18 and TRBJ1-2, the full variable domain is NAGVMQNPRHLVRRRGQEARLRCSPMKGHSHVYWYRQLPEEGLKFMVYLQKENIIDESGMPKERFSAEFPKEGPSILRIQQVVRGDSAAYFCASSLRTPNYGYTFGSGTRLTVV.

This clone is a singleton in its sample. The chain uses TRBV4-1 and TRBJ2-5; no reliable D call. This CDR3 region has 13 residues. Between the trimmed V and J ends, which lost 5 bases and 5 bases, there was a span of 12 bases. Per germline, CDR1 MGHRA and CDR2 YSYEKL. CDR3 sequence reads: CASSLLVSETQYF. DNA for the CDR3: TGCGCCAGCAGCTTGCTAGTTTCTGAGACCCAGTACTTC.

A remark on this clone: This sample also contains other DNA sequences that code for the same CDR3. The V call is TRBV30, the J call TRBJ1-1, with D perhaps TRBD1 (5 bases). This CDR3 comprises 14 residues. The germline V and J ends were trimmed by 2 bases and 1 base, with 11 bases remaining between them. CDR1 and CDR2 from the germline V gene are GTSNPN and SVGIG (reference sequence). The DNA for the CDR3 is TGTGCCTGGAGTCCCGGGACGGGGAACACTGAAGCTTTCTTT. The encoded protein is CAWSPGTGNTEAFF.

The chain links TRBV7-2 to TRBJ2-2; D is unresolved. The CDR3 runs to 12 residues. Between the trimmed V and J ends, which lost 5 bases and 6 bases, there was a span of 7 bases. CDR1 is SGHTA, CDR2 FQGNSA, per germline. The CDR3 loop reads CASSRVAGELFF. In DNA form, the CDR3 reads TGTGCCAGCAGCCGAGTGGCCGGGGAGCTGTTTTTT.

The chain combines TRBV7-9 with TRBJ2-7, with D possibly TRBD1 on 6 matching bases. The CDR3 totals 14 residues. The germline CDR1 and CDR2 sequences are SEHNR and FQNEAQ (reference sequence). Trimming removed 5 bases at V and 13 bases at J, with 24 bases between. CDR3 sequence: CASSPWTDRVRGYF. The CDR3 DNA reads as TGTGCCAGCAGCCCGTGGACAGATCGGGTTCGGGGATACTTC. The full variable domain, completed using reference TRBV7-9 and TRBJ2-7, is DTGVSQNPRHKITKRGQNVTFRCDPISEHNRLYWYRQTLGQGPEFLTYFQNEAQLEKSRLLSDRFSAERPKGSFSTLEIQRTEQGDSAMYLCASSPWTDRVRGYFGPGTRLTVT.

Worth noting for this clone: At the DNA level, this CDR3 is encoded by other sequences in the same sample as well. The J gene is TRBJ2-6, the V gene TRBV7-2; no definite D call. Germline V gives CDR1 SGHTA, CDR2 FQGNSA. This CDR3 has 15 amino acids. V shed 1 base and J shed 3 bases, with 7 bases lying between them. CDR3: CASSLGGGGANVLTF. CDR3 sequence (DNA): TGTGCCAGCAGCTTAGGCGGTGGTGGGGCCAACGTCCTGACTTTC.

About this clone: This likely came from a read error, as a far larger clone is one base away. This CDR3 is also generated by other DNA sequences in the sample. The chain joins TRBV2 to TRBJ1-1; a possible D gene is TRBD1 (6 bases). Germline loops: CDR1 SNHLY, CDR2 FYNNEI. The CDR3 contains 15 residues. CDR3 nucleotides: TGTGCCAGCAGGGGGGCGACAGGACCGAACACTGAAGCCTTCTTT. It specifies CASRGATGPNTEAFF.

This chain uses TRBV5-6 with TRBJ1-2; D gene uncertain. V was shortened by 0 bases and J by 8 bases, with 11 bases between the two germline ends. CDR1 SGHDT and CDR2 YYEEEE come from the germline V gene. This CDR3 is 13 amino acids long. The CDR3 region has the DNA TGTGCCAGCAGCTTGGGCTCAGGAGGCGGCTACACCTTC. This gives the protein CASSLGSGGGYTF.

The V call is TRBV18, the J call TRBJ2-1; either TRBD1 or TRBD2 may supply D (5 bases each). The germline V gene encodes CDR1 KGHSH and CDR2 LQKENI. Trimming removed 8 bases from V and 8 bases from J, with 10 bases in between. This CDR3 comprises 11 residues. In nucleotides, the CDR3 is TGTGCCAGCACAGTGGGGGATGAGCAGTTCTTC. The encoded protein is CASTVGDEQFF.